Sequencing of this T cell receptor (beta chain) was carried out in a study of T-cell reconstitution after alpha-beta-depleted transplantation in children. Regarding the study as a whole: One year after transplant, T-cell counts and diversity came mostly from newly produced T cells.

About this clonotype itself: Its antigen remains unknown.

Construction of the TCRbeta library involved unique molecular identifiers. Each CDR3 protein gets one entry after TCRdb re-called the PCR reads with MiXCR. Of more than 100,000 distinct CDR3 sequences in the sample, 23% were seen once. V lost 2 bases and J lost 0; bases outside the gene matches: 16. This CDR3 spans 20 amino acids. The source is a male patient aged 2 to 9 who had a stem cell transplant for chronic granulomatous disease, so the T cells may come from the graft donor. Sequenced here: PBMCs, mostly from graft donor cells, sampled 180 days after TCRalphabeta/CD19-depleted stem cell transplant. The rearrangement links TRBV12-3 or TRBV12-4 to TRBJ2-1; 7 bases agree with TRBD2. The CDR3 DNA follows: TGTGCCAGCAGTTTATTCAAGGTTTGGGGGAGGGCCAGCTCCTACAATGAGCAGTTCTTC. Protein product: CASSLFKVWGRASSYNEQFF.